The 9 T cell receptor beta chains listed next were all sequenced from one sample in a study of CD8 T cells in Susac syndrome. Roughly 0.45 to 1 ug RNA was reverse transcribed with random hexamers. MiXCR, run by TCRdb on the immunoSEQ multiplex PCR reads, gives a single entry per CDR3 protein. The sample holds roughly 180,000 distinct CDR3 sequences, around 96% seen once. The source material was CD4+ T cells from PBMCs. These receptor sequences come from a human donor in good health.

The J gene is TRBJ2-1, the V gene TRBV29-1; TRBD2 might be the D (5 bases). The CDR3 loop spans 11 amino acids. CDR1 and CDR2 from the germline V gene are SQVTM and ANQGSEA. V lost 7 bases and J lost 5, with 9 bases in between. The CDR3 bases are TGCAGCGGTGGAGCGGACAATGAGCAGTTCTTC. Encoded protein: CSGGADNEQFF.

The J gene is TRBJ2-1, the V gene TRBV3-1; 7 bases match TRBD2. CDR1 is LGHDT, CDR2 YNNKEL, per germline (reference sequence). The CDR3 covers 16 residues. After removal of 4 bases from V and 0 bases from J, the junction contained 6 bases not matched to a gene. In DNA, the CDR3 is TGTGCCAGCAGCCTAGCTTGGGGGGGCTCCTACAATGAGCAGTTCTTC. It translates to CASSLAWGGSYNEQFF.

CDR3 region: CASSFLPGGPTGELFF. In DNA form, the CDR3 reads TGTGCCAGCAGCTTTCTCCCGGGAGGGCCCACCGGGGAGCTGTTTTTT. The V call is TRBV11-2, the J call TRBJ2-2, with 8 bases aligning to TRBD2. This CDR3 region has 16 residues. V gave up 3 bases and J gave up 4 bases; unmatched junction bases: 7. The germline V gene encodes CDR1 SGHAT and CDR2 FQNNGV.

V and J are TRBV14 and TRBJ2-7; 7 bases line up with TRBD1. The J segment lost 4 bases and the V segment lost 4 bases, leaving 7 bases of the junction unmatched. The CDR3 extends over 14 amino acids. Germline CDR1 reads SGHDN; CDR2 reads FVKESK. CDR3 nucleotide sequence: TGTGCCAGCAGCCTTACAGGGGTCCCTTACGAGCAGTACTTC. Translation: CASSLTGVPYEQYF.

The table lists this clonotype with a few counts. The genes are TRBV6-6 and TRBJ2-5, with TRBD2 identical over 11 bases. With 5 bases clipped from V and 2 bases from J, the junction kept 4 bases outside the gene matches. Germline CDR1 and CDR2: MNHNY and SVGAGI (reference sequence). The CDR3 has 15 residues. This CDR3 is CASSLGTSGQETQYF. In nucleotides, the CDR3 is TGTGCCAGCAGTCTCGGGACTAGCGGACAAGAGACCCAGTACTTC.

The chain has TRBV3-1 and TRBJ2-7; 7 nucleotides align to TRBD1. Germline-derived CDR1 and CDR2 are LGHDT and YNNKEL (reference sequence). V was clipped by 4 bases and J by 3 bases; unmatched bases: 9. The CDR3 has 15 residues. This CDR3 is CASSRADRSIYEQYF. In DNA, the CDR3 is TGTGCCAGCAGCCGGGCGGACAGGTCTATCTACGAGCAGTACTTC.

The chain has TRBV14 and TRBJ1-2, with TRBD1 matching over 7 bases. V lost 2 bases to trimming and J lost 8 bases; unmatched junction nucleotides: 2. The CDR3 is made up of 12 amino acids. Germline V gene sequence: CDR1 SGHDN, CDR2 FVKESK. CDR3: CASSQQGVGYTF. DNA for the CDR3: TGTGCCAGCAGCCAACAGGGGGTCGGCTACACCTTC.

This chain uses TRBV20-1 with TRBJ2-5; unclear D gene. The CDR3 has 12 residues. The V gene's germline CDR1 is DFQATT and CDR2 SNEGSKA (reference sequence). V was trimmed by 6 bases and J by 3 bases, leaving 11 bases between them. CDR3 DNA sequence: TGCAGTGCAGCCCGGGTGGAAGAGACCCAGTACTTC. Its protein product is CSAARVEETQYF.

This CDR3 is CSVASGFTEAFF. The CDR3 nucleotides are TGCAGCGTGGCCAGCGGTTTTACTGAAGCTTTCTTT. The chain couples TRBV29-1 to TRBJ1-1; no definite D call. The CDR3 runs to 12 residues. From germline, CDR1 is SQVTM and CDR2 ANQGSEA. Trimming left V 6 bases short and J 5 bases short, with 13 bases between.